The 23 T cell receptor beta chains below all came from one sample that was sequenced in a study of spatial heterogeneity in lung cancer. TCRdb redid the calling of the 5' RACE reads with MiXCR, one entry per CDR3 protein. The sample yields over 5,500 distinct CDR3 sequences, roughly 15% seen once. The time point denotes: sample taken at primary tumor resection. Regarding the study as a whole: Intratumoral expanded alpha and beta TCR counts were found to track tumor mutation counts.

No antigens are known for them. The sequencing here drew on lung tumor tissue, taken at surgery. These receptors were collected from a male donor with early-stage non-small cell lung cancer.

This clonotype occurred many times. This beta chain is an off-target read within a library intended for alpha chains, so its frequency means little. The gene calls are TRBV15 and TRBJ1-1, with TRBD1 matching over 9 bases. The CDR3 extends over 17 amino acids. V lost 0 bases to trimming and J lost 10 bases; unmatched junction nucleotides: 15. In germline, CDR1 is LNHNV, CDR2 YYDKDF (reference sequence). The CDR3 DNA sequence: TGTGCCACCAGCAGAGAAATAACAGGGGGCGGGTTGAGAGGAGCTTTCTTT. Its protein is CATSREITGGGLRGAFF.

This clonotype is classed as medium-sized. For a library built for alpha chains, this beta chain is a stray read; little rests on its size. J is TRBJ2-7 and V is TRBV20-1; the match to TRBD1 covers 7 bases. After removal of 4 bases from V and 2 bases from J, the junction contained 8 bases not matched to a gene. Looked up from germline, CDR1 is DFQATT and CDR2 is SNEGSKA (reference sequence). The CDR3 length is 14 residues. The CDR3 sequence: CSATGTAATYEQYF. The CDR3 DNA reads TGCAGTGCTACCGGGACAGCGGCGACCTACGAGCAGTACTTC.

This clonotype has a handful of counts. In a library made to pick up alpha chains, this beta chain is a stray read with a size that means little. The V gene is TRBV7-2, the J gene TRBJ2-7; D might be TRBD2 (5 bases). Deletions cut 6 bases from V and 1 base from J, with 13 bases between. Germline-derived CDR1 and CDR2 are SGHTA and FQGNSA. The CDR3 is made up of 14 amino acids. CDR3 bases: TGTGCCAGCAGTATAGCGCATCGTTCCTACGAGCAGTACTTC. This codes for CASSIAHRSYEQYF.

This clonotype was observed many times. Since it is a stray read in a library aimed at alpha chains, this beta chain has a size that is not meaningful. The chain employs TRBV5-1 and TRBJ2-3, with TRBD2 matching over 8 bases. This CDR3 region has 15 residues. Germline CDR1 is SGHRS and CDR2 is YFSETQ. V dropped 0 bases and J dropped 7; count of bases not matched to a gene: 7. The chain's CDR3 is CASSLAAGGSNTQYF. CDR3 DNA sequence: TGCGCCAGCAGCTTGGCTGCGGGGGGATCGAATACGCAGTATTTT.

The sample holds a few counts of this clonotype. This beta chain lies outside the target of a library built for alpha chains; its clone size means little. The chain's CDR3 is CSAETGGQETQYF. DNA for the CDR3: TGCAGTGCTGAAACAGGGGGACAGGAGACCCAGTACTTC. The J gene is TRBJ2-5, the V gene TRBV20-1; 8 bases map to TRBD1. The CDR3 extends over 13 amino acids. J was trimmed by 5 bases and V by 5 bases; bases with no gene match: 7. Germline V CDR1 and CDR2: DFQATT, SNEGSKA (reference sequence).

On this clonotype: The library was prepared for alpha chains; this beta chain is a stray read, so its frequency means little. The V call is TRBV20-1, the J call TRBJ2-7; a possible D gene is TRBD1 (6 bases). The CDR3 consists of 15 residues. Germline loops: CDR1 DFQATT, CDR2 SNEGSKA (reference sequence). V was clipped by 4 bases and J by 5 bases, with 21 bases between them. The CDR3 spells CSATYWQGNLDEQYF. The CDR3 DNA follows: TGCAGTGCTACATACTGGCAGGGGAATCTGGACGAGCAGTACTTC.

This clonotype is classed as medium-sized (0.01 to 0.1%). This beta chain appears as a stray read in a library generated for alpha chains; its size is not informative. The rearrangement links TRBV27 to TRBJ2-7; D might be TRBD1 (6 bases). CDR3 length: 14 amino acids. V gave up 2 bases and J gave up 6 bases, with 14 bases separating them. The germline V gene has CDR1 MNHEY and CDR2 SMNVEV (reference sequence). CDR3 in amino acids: CASSLAAGAGEQYF. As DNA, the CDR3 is TGTGCCAGCAGTTTAGCGGCAGGGGCAGGCGAGCAGTACTTC.

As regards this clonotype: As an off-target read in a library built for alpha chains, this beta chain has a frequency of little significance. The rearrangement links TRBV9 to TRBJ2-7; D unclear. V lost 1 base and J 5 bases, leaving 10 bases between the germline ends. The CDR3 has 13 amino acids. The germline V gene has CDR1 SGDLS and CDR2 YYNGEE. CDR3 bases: TGTGCCAGCAGCGTAACGTGGTCCCACGAGCAGTACTTC. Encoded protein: CASSVTWSHEQYF.

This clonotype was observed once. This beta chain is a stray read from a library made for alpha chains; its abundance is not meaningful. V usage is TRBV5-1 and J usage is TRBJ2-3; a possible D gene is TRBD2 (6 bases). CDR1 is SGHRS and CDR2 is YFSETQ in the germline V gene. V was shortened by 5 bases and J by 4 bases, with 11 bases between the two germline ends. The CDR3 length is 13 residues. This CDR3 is CASRSGLPDTQYF. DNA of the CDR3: TGCGCCAGCAGGTCGGGACTCCCAGATACGCAGTATTTT.

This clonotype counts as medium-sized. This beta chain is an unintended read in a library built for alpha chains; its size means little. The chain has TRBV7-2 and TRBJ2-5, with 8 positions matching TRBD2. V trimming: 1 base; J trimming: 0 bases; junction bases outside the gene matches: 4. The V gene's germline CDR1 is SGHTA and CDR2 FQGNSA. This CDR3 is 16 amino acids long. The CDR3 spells CASSLGASGYQETQYF. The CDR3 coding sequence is TGTGCCAGCAGCTTAGGGGCTAGCGGGTACCAAGAGACCCAGTACTTC. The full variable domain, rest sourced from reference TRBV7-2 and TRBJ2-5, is GAGVSQSPSNKVTEKGKDVELRCDPISGHTALYWYRQSLGQGLEFLIYFQGNSAPDKSGLPSDRFSAERTGGSVSTLTIQRTQQEDSAVYLCASSLGASGYQETQYFGPGTRLLVL.

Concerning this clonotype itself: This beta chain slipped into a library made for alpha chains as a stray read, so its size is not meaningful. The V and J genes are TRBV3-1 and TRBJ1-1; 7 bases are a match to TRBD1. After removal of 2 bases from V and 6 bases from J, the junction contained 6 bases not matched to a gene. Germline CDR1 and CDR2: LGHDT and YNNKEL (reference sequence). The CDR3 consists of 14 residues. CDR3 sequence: CASSQIRQGAEAFF. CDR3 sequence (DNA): TGTGCCAGCAGCCAAATTCGACAGGGAGCTGAAGCTTTCTTT.

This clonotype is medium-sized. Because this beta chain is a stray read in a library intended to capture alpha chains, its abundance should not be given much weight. The CDR3 reads CASSLGVRGLRARNTEAFF. DNA of the CDR3: TGTGCCAGCAGCTTAGGAGTTAGGGGGTTGAGGGCCAGGAACACTGAAGCTTTCTTT. The J gene is TRBJ1-1, the V gene TRBV7-9; possible D gene TRBD1, 6 bases. Germline CDR1 SEHNR, CDR2 FQNEAQ (reference sequence). CDR3 size: 19 residues. Trimming left V 1 base short and J 1 base short, with 22 bases between. The full variable domain, with the rest looked up from reference TRBV7-9 and TRBJ1-1, is DTGVSQNPRHKITKRGQNVTFRCDPISEHNRLYWYRQTLGQGPEFLTYFQNEAQLEKSRLLSDRFSAERPKGSFSTLEIQRTEQGDSAMYLCASSLGVRGLRARNTEAFFGQGTRLTVV.

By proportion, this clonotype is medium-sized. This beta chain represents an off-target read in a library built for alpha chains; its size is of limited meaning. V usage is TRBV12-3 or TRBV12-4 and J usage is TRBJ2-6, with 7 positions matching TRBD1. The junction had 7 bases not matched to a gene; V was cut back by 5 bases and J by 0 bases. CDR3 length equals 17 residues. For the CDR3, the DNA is TGTGCCAGCAGTCAAAGGAGACAGGGCTCTGGGGCCAACGTCCTGACTTTC. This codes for CASSQRRQGSGANVLTF.

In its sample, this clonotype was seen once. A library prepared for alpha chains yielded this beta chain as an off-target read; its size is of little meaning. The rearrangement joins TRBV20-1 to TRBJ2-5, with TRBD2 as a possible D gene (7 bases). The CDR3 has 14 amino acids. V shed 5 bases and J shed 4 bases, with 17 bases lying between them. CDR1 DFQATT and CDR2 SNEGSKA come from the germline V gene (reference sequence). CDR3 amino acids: CSAGGAPDLETQYF. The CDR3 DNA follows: TGCAGTGCTGGGGGGGCCCCGGATCTAGAGACCCAGTACTTC.

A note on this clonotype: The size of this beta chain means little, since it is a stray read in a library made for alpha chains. This chain's CDR3 is CASSPSGLAAQYF. The CDR3 nucleotides are TGTGCCAGCAGTCCGAGCGGGCTGGCGGCCCAGTACTTC. The chain combines TRBV6-5 with TRBJ2-5, with D maybe TRBD2 (6 bases). Germline V lookup: CDR1 MNHEY, CDR2 SVGAGI. V was trimmed by 5 bases and J by 9 bases, leaving 16 bases between them. The CDR3 spans 13 residues.

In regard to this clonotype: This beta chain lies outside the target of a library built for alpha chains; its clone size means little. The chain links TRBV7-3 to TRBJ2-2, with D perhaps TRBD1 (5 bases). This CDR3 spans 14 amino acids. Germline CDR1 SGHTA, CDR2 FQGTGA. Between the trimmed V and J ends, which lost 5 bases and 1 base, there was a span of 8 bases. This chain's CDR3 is CASSPDRNTGELFF. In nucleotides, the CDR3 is TGTGCCAGCAGCCCTGACAGGAACACCGGGGAGCTGTTTTTT.

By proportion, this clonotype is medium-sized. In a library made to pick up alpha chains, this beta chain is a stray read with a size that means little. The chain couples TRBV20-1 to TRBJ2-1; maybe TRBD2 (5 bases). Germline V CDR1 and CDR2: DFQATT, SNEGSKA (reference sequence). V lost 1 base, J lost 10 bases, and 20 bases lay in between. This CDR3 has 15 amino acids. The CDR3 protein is CSARAGPSSAREQFF. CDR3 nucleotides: TGCAGTGCTAGAGCCGGGCCCAGTAGCGCCAGAGAGCAGTTCTTC.

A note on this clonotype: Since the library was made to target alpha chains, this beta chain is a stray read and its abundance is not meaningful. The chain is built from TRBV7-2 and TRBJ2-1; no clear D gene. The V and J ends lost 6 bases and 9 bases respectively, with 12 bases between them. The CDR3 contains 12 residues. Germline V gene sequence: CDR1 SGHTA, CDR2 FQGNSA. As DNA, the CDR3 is TGTGCCAGCAGTAAGCCTACCCTTGAGCAGTTCTTC. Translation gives CASSKPTLEQFF.

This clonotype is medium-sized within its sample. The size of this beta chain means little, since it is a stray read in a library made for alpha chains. The CDR3 DNA reads TGTGCCAGCAGTGCCCTGGGGGGGCTACTAGCGGGAGAGACCCAGTACTTC. It specifies CASSALGGLLAGETQYF. This rearrangement joins TRBV28 to TRBJ2-5; 9 bases are a match to TRBD2. Germline trimming cut 5 bases from V and 4 bases from J; bases unmatched to any gene: 14. Germline CDR1 MDHEN, CDR2 SYDVKM. The CDR3 extends over 17 amino acids.

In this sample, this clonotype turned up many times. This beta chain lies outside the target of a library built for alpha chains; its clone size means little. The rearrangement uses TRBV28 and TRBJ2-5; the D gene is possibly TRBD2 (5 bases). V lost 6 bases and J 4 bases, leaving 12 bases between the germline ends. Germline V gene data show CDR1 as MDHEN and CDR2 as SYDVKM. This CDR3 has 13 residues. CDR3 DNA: TGTGCCAGCAGACCCCGGGGAGTAGAGACCCAGTACTTC. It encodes CASRPRGVETQYF.

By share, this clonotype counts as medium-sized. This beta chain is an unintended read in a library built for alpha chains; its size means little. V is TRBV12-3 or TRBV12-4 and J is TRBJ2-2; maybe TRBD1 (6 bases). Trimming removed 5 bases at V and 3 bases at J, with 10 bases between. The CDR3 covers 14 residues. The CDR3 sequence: CASSPRQDTGELFF. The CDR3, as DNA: TGTGCCAGCAGTCCCCGACAGGACACCGGGGAGCTGTTTTTT.

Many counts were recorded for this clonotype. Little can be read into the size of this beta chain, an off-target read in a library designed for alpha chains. CDR3 protein: CASSQGRQGGTGELFF. The CDR3 nucleotides read TGCGCCAGCAGCCAAGGGAGACAGGGGGGCACCGGGGAGCTGTTTTTT. The J gene is TRBJ2-2, the V gene TRBV4-3; 9 bases are a match to TRBD1. Trimming at V came to 1 base and at J to 4 bases, leaving 4 bases not matched to a gene. The CDR3 length is 16 residues. The germline V gene has CDR1 LGHNA and CDR2 YSLEER.

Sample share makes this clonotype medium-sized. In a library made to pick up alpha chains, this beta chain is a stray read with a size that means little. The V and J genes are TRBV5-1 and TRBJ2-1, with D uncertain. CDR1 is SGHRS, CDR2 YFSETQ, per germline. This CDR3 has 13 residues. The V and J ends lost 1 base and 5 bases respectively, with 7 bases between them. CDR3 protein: CASSLKPNNEQFF. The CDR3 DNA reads TGCGCCAGCAGCTTGAAACCAAACAATGAGCAGTTCTTC. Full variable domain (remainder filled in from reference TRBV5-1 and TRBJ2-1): KAGVTQTPRYLIKTRGQQVTLSCSPISGHRSVSWYQQTPGQGLQFLFEYFSETQRNKGNFPGRFSGRQFSNSRSEMNVSTLELGDSALYLCASSLKPNNEQFFGPGTRLTVL.